This T cell receptor beta chain stems from a study of T cell responses to AZD1222 COVID-19 vaccine (dated by TCRdb to about 2021). For context, the study as a whole: A total of just over 230 trial participants underwent TCR sequencing, of whom approximately 200 had received two doses of AZD1222 and about 25 had received two doses of the MenACWY control vaccine. Trial participants were enrolled by age into subgroups of 18-55, 56-69 and 70-plus years, and around 150, 28 and 57 TCR-sequenced participants, respectively, were included in these subgroups. Broad study findings and their caveats: Participants were mostly white British and included more females than males, and it was suggested by the authors that clonal diversity may have been underestimated. After two AZD1222 doses, both the breadth and the depth of spike-specific TCRs were significantly higher than at day 0 and than in MenACWY recipients. In the small 56-69-year group, the increase in depth fell short of significance, most likely because of low power. Nearly half of unique spike-specific TCRs reportedly recognized epitopes outside regions mutated in the B.1.351 and B.1.1.7 variants. Because no samples from the day 14 peak response were available, repertoires could be characterized only after the peak T cell response. Conclusions about previously exposed vaccinees were limited because only 6 or 7 AZD1222 recipients were SARS-CoV-2 seropositive at baseline. Vaccine-associated CD4 TCRs spanned the whole spike protein, with dominant responses in regions 160-218 and 743-854.

The time point label of this sample denotes: about 28 days (+/-7) after the second vaccine dose. AZD1222 recipients whose second dose came at about 4 weeks and those whose second dose came at about 12 weeks were combined into one group, since spike-specific TCR depth and breadth did not differ between the two schedules. The vaccinee samples were drawn from two UK trials, COV001 and COV002, one of which was a single-blind randomized controlled phase 2/3 trial testing AZD1222 (ChAdOx1 nCoV-19) in healthy adults. For TCRbeta chain sequencing, PBMC samples were collected from trial participants at day 0 and at day 28 after the second dose. The CDR3 regions of human TCRbeta chains were subjected to immunosequencing. The published analysis was carried out like this. TCRs in the repertoires were matched against a reference library of SARS-CoV-2-specific TCRs that had been generated with the MIRA antigen-specificity platform. Breadth was defined as the fraction of unique TCRs that were SARS-CoV-2-associated, and depth was defined as the fraction of total T cells that were SARS-CoV-2-associated. Each spike-specific TCR was assigned to its reactive spike region and to a CD4 or CD8 class using the MIRA data. Log10-transformed breadth and depth values were compared by one-way ANOVA with Sidak's multiple comparisons tests. TCRdb stores this immuneACCESS table with in-frame sequences only. Part of the clones is absent; in the studies checked, under half of the shortfall reflects unresolved V genes, and no reason is known for the rest. V and J calls and clone size come straight from that table; D and trimming were deduced from the DNA. This sample lists 95,000 to 100,000 clones; roughly 84% were detected once. The ten largest clonotypes hold about 14% of the sample.

V was cut back by 3 bases and J by 6 bases, leaving a gap of 14 bases between them. Spanning cysteine to phenylalanine, the CDR3 consists of 14 amino acids. The sequence is cut down to CDR3 DNA, 42 bases in frame from base 1. The germline V gene gives CDR1 as MDHEN and CDR2 as SYDVKM. Remarks on this clone: The antigen it binds to is not known. Base-call qualities are not available, and no considerably larger clone is one nucleotide away.

The clonotype was recovered from an adult who received the AZD1222 COVID-19 vaccine. Sample: peripheral blood, taken 28 days after the second AZD1222 dose. The chain joins TRBV28 to TRBJ1-2; no D gene call is confident. The nucleotide sequence is TGTGCCAGCAGTTTGCAGGACTGGAGGAATGGCTACACCTTC. This codes for CASSLQDWRNGYTF.